One and the same sample provided the 8 T cell receptor beta chains below, sequenced in a study of cytomegalovirus exposure and HLA in healthy donors. It was with 60 Vbeta and 13 Jbeta primers that the PCR ran. Measured with immunoSEQ multiplex PCR; TCRdb has only the in-frame clones, and not every one. The sample lists over 45,000 clones; approximately 83% were seen once. Specimen: PBMCs. The origin of the receptors is a man in his thirties or forties in good health and CMV-seronegative.

The CDR3 DNA is TGTGCCAGCAGCCTCACAGCGGGACTAGCGGGGACAGATACGCAGTATTTT. The encoded protein is CASSLTAGLAGTDTQYF. The rearrangement uses TRBV4-2 and TRBJ2-3, with 13 bases fitting TRBD2. Germline V gene lookup returns CDR1 LGHNA and CDR2 YNFKEQ. The V and J ends lost 4 bases and 3 bases, in that order; junction bases with no gene match: 7. This CDR3 contains 17 residues.

V is TRBV5-6 and J is TRBJ1-1; D call uncertain. Trimming cost V 4 bases and J 1 base, with 17 bases left between them. CDR3 length equals 16 residues. CDR1 is SGHDT and CDR2 is YYEEEE in the germline V gene. The CDR3 nucleotides read TGTGCCAGCAGCCAGTTTTGGCGCGGCCCGAACACTGAAGCTTTCTTT. Translation: CASSQFWRGPNTEAFF.

This chain links TRBV7-8 with TRBJ2-5; D ambiguous. Trimming pared 3 bases from V and 5 bases from J, leaving 4 bases between. The CDR3 sequence is 11 residues long. The germline V gene has CDR1 SGHVS and CDR2 FQNEAQ. In DNA form, the CDR3 reads TGTGCCAGCAGCTTCATGGAGACCCAGTACTTC. Protein sequence: CASSFMETQYF.

The V and J genes are TRBV18 and TRBJ1-2; D is ambiguous. The CDR3 has 12 amino acids. Germline CDR1 reads KGHSH; CDR2 reads LQKENI. V shed 0 bases and J shed 14 bases, with 13 bases lying between them. DNA for the CDR3: TGTGCCAGCTCACCACCATCCGGAGGATTTACCTTC. It codes for CASSPPSGGFTF.

This rearrangement joins TRBV11-2 to TRBJ2-3; a possible D gene is TRBD2 (5 bases). Germline V gives CDR1 SGHAT, CDR2 FQNNGV. V lost 1 base and J lost 6, with 17 bases in between. This CDR3 comprises 16 residues. The CDR3 loop reads CASSLVTDSYGDTQYF. CDR3 DNA sequence: TGTGCCAGCAGCTTAGTCACGGACTCCTACGGGGATACGCAGTATTTT.

The chain couples TRBV5-1 to TRBJ2-7; weak D call: TRBD2 (5 bases). Trimming took 3 bases from V and 0 from J, leaving 16 bases between them. This CDR3 contains 16 residues. Germline V gene lookup returns CDR1 SGHRS and CDR2 YFSETQ. The CDR3 spells CASSSGLVGVSYEQYF. Here the CDR3 DNA reads TGCGCCAGCAGCTCAGGACTGGTTGGGGTCTCCTACGAGCAGTACTTC. The whole variable domain, remainder taken from reference TRBV5-1 and TRBJ2-7, is KAGVTQTPRYLIKTRGQQVTLSCSPISGHRSVSWYQQTPGQGLQFLFEYFSETQRNKGNFPGRFSGRQFSNSRSEMNVSTLELGDSALYLCASSSGLVGVSYEQYFGPGTRLTVT.

The rearrangement joins TRBV6-6 to TRBJ2-1, with 11 bases aligning to TRBD2. Germline trimming cut 5 bases from V and 4 bases from J; bases unmatched to any gene: 4. This CDR3 is built from 15 residues. The V gene's germline CDR1 is MNHNY and CDR2 SVGAGI (reference sequence). The CDR3 sequence: CASSPTSGVYNEQFF. For the CDR3, the DNA is TGTGCCAGCAGTCCGACTAGCGGGGTATACAATGAGCAGTTCTTC.

The genes are TRBV9 and TRBJ2-7; 12 nucleotides agree with TRBD1. CDR1 and CDR2 from the germline V gene are SGDLS and YYNGEE. The CDR3 totals 18 residues. With V trimmed by 3 bases and J by 3 bases, 13 bases remained unmatched. The CDR3 nucleotides read TGTGCCAGCAGCGCCGCTGGGGACAGGGGGCTCTTGGGCTACGAGCAGTACTTC. Its protein product is CASSAAGDRGLLGYEQYF. The whole variable domain, remainder taken from reference TRBV9 and TRBJ2-7, is DSGVTQTPKHLITATGQRVTLRCSPRSGDLSVYWYQQSLDQGLQFLIQYYNGEERAKGNILERFSAQQFPDLHSELNLSSLELGDSALYFCASSAAGDRGLLGYEQYFGPGTRLTVT.